This TCR beta chain was recorded in a study of regulatory T cells. Overall study results and limits: Regulatory T cells from CD3G-deficient patients were less diverse than autologous conventional CD4+ cells and control regulatory cells. The two patients with the most severe autoimmunity showed the strongest Treg restriction.

Notes on this clone: Its antigen is not identified.

Sorting split CD4+ cells into CD25-high CD127-low Tregs and CD25-low CD127-high conventional T cells. The PCR used 52 TRBV and 13 TRBJ primers. The data were produced by immunoSEQ multiplex PCR, yet TCRdb's version contains in-frame clones alone and is incomplete. The sample holds about 3,300 clones, around 94% seen once. This CDR3 contains 16 residues. J lost 6 bases, V lost 8 bases, and 15 bases had no gene match. Per the germline V gene, CDR1 is ENHRY and CDR2 is SYGVKD. The origin of this receptor is a person aged 18 to 30 with CD3G deficiency. Sequencing input: CD4+ Tregs sorted from blood. The chain links TRBV10-3 to TRBJ2-1; the match to TRBD1 covers 8 bases. The CDR3 bases are TGTGCCATCGGGTTTCTGGACAGGGCGTTTGGCAATGAGCAGTTCTTC. Amino acid sequence: CAIGFLDRAFGNEQFF.